Below are 24 T cell receptor beta chains sequenced from a single sample in a study of cytomegalovirus exposure and HLA in healthy donors (TCRdb year 2017). The receptor library was made with the immunoSEQ multiplex PCR assay. For the multiplex PCR, a mixture combining 60 forward primers for TCR Vbeta segments and 13 reverse primers for TCR Jbeta segments was used. Held by TCRdb, this immuneACCESS table contains in-frame sequences only and omits some clones. Under half of the omission traces to an unresolved V gene where checked; the cause of the rest is unknown. The sample records about 130,000 clones, around 82% of which are singletons. About a tenth of the sample goes to the ten largest clones. The sequencing sample was made of PBMCs. Source of these receptors: a man aged 25-40 years in good health and CMV-seropositive.

This chain uses TRBV18 with TRBJ2-2; D is perhaps TRBD2 (5 bases). The V and J ends lost 5 bases and 5 bases respectively, with 15 bases between them. The germline V gene has CDR1 KGHSH and CDR2 LQKENI. CDR3 length: 15 amino acids. CDR3 sequence reads: CASSDSGGGTGELFF. As DNA, the CDR3 is TGTGCCAGCTCAGATTCAGGAGGTGGTACCGGGGAGCTGTTTTTT.

This clone was seen a few times. The chain recombines TRBV28 with TRBJ2-7; D may be TRBD2 (6 bases). The germline V gene encodes CDR1 MDHEN and CDR2 SYDVKM. CDR3 length equals 13 residues. V was cut by 5 bases and J by 3 bases, with 11 bases left in between. CDR3 nucleotide sequence: TGTGCCAGCAGTCATGGGACTGTCTACGAGCAGTACTTC. This translates into CASSHGTVYEQYF. Using reference TRBV28 and TRBJ2-7 for the parts outside the CDR3, the full variable domain is DVKVTQSSRYLVKRTGEKVFLECVQDMDHENMFWYRQDPGLGLRLIYFSYDVKMKEKGDIPEGYSVSREKKERFSLILESASTNQTSMYLCASSHGTVYEQYFGPGTRLTVT.

The chain recombines TRBV29-1 with TRBJ2-1; the match to TRBD2 covers 7 bases. CDR1 SQVTM and CDR2 ANQGSEA come from the germline V gene. The CDR3 runs 12 residues. Trimming removed 3 bases from V and 6 bases from J; junction bases left unmatched: 2. The CDR3 spells CSVDSGGNEQFF. CDR3 sequence (DNA): TGCAGCGTTGATTCGGGGGGCAATGAGCAGTTCTTC.

The CDR3 spells CAIQGNTGELFF. As DNA, the CDR3 is TGTGCCATCCAGGGGAACACCGGGGAGCTGTTTTTT. The rearrangement links TRBV10-3 to TRBJ2-2, with D possibly matching TRBD1 (5 bases). The CDR3 runs 12 residues. V lost 8 bases, J lost 1 base, and 5 bases lay in between. Germline V gives CDR1 ENHRY, CDR2 SYGVKD.

The CDR3, as DNA: TGTGCCAGTAAATCTCAGGGAAATCAGCCCCAGCATTTT. Translation gives CASKSQGNQPQHF. The chain has TRBV19 and TRBJ1-5, with D possibly matching TRBD1 (5 bases). This CDR3 spans 13 amino acids. V shed 7 bases and J shed 4 bases, with 11 bases lying between them. Germline CDR1 and CDR2: LNHDA and SQIVND (reference sequence).

A remark on this clone: This same CDR3 is encoded by further DNA sequences in the sample. In DNA form, the CDR3 reads TGTGCCAGTAGTATCGGGACAGGTGGCAATCAGCCCCAGCATTTT. Translated, it gives CASSIGTGGNQPQHF. The chain uses TRBV19 and TRBJ1-5, with 8 bases matching TRBD1. Germline-derived CDR1 and CDR2 are LNHDA and SQIVND (reference sequence). The V gene end was trimmed by 3 bases and the J gene end by 2 bases; junction bases not matched to a gene: 3. The CDR3 length is 15 residues. Full variable domain (rest looked up from reference TRBV19 and TRBJ1-5): DGGITQSPKYLFRKEGQNVTLSCEQNLNHDAMYWYRQDPGQGLRLIYYSQIVNDFQKGDIAEGYSVSREKKESFPLTVTSAQKNPTAFYLCASSIGTGGNQPQHFGDGTRLSIL.

The V call is TRBV4-2, the J call TRBJ2-7; tentative D call: TRBD1 (7 bases). Germline V gives CDR1 LGHNA, CDR2 YNFKEQ. The V and J ends lost 0 bases and 1 base respectively, with 25 bases between them. The CDR3 has 20 residues. The CDR3: CASSQEIPGGKYPLSYEQYF. The CDR3 nucleotides are TGTGCCAGCAGCCAAGAGATCCCAGGGGGGAAATACCCCCTTTCCTACGAGCAGTACTTC.

The gene calls are TRBV27 and TRBJ2-1; a possible D gene is TRBD2 (5 bases). Germline V lookup: CDR1 MNHEY, CDR2 SMNVEV (reference sequence). The CDR3 is 13 residues long. Trimming stripped 0 bases from V and 12 bases from J, with 12 bases between. Here the CDR3 reads CASSLSSTRTQFF. The CDR3 DNA follows: TGTGCCAGCAGTTTATCTTCCACTAGAACGCAGTTCTTC.

This clone was seen a few times. The chain joins TRBV4-1 to TRBJ2-1, with D possibly being TRBD2 (5 bases). Germline CDR1 and CDR2: MGHRA and YSYEKL. The CDR3 has 14 residues. Trimming left V 1 base short and J 4 bases short, with 8 bases between. The DNA for the CDR3 is TGCGCCAGCAGCCAAGCCAGCGGATACAATGAGCAGTTCTTC. It translates to CASSQASGYNEQFF.

This clone was seen more than once but under ten times. The chain has TRBV2 and TRBJ2-7; D remains unclear. Germline V gene sequence: CDR1 SNHLY, CDR2 FYNNEI. This CDR3 comprises 13 residues. V gave up 2 bases and J gave up 1 base, with 6 bases separating them. The DNA for the CDR3 is TGTGCCAGCAGTGAACAGGCGTCCTACGAGCAGTACTTC. This gives the protein CASSEQASYEQYF.

The V and J genes are TRBV14 and TRBJ1-5; D is ambiguous. The length of the CDR3 is 12 residues. Germline V gene lookup returns CDR1 SGHDN and CDR2 FVKESK. V lost 4 bases to trimming and J lost 6 bases, with 7 bases between them. In DNA, the CDR3 is TGTGCCAGCAGCCCTCCCGGTCAGCCCCAGCATTTT. The encoded protein is CASSPPGQPQHF.

V gene TRBV18 combines with J gene TRBJ1-4, with unresolved D. CDR3 size: 14 residues. The V end was cut by 1 base, the J end by 7 bases, with 10 bases between. Germline values: CDR1 KGHSH, CDR2 LQKENI. The chain's CDR3 is CASSPLLGTEKLFF. Written as DNA, the CDR3 is TGTGCCAGCTCACCACTTCTAGGTACTGAAAAACTGTTTTTT.

The chain uses TRBV4-2 and TRBJ1-2; D unresolved. Germline V gene data show CDR1 as LGHNA and CDR2 as YNFKEQ. V lost 0 bases and J 2 bases, leaving 10 bases between the germline ends. This CDR3 is built from 15 residues. The CDR3 coding sequence is TGTGCCAGCAGCCAAGATCCGTTAGCCAACTATGGCTACACCTTC. Its translation: CASSQDPLANYGYTF.

With regard to this clone: One junction end does not reproduce the germline sequence, and a read error may be involved. V and J are TRBV7-7 and TRBJ1-5; the D gene is possibly TRBD1 (6 bases). Per germline, CDR1 SSHAT and CDR2 FNYEAQ (reference sequence). This CDR3 has 17 amino acids. The CDR3: CASTEGGAGANNQPQHF. CDR3 DNA: TGTGCTAGCACCGAGGGTGGGGCAGGGGCGAACAATCAGCCCCAGCATTTT.

This clone has only a few counts. One end of the junction varies from germline; a read error may be responsible. The chain recombines TRBV28 with TRBJ1-5; 8 bases fit TRBD1. CDR1 MDHEN and CDR2 SYDVKM come from the germline V gene. The CDR3 totals 15 residues. CDR3 sequence (DNA): TGTGCCAGCAGATTATCAGACAGGGGTGGTCAGCCCCAGCATTTT. This gives the protein CASRLSDRGGQPQHF.

The chain employs TRBV6-5 and TRBJ1-1; D call uncertain. V gave up 0 bases and J gave up 3 bases, with 11 bases separating them. Germline-derived CDR1 and CDR2 are MNHEY and SVGAGI. The length of the CDR3 is 15 residues. The CDR3 DNA reads TGTGCCAGCAGTTACTCGATCCGGGGAGACACTGAAGCTTTCTTT. This codes for CASSYSIRGDTEAFF.

The sample holds a few counts of this clone. V usage is TRBV5-1 and J usage is TRBJ1-2, with 7 bases fitting TRBD1. This CDR3 contains 13 residues. Trimming took 4 bases from V and 4 from J; bases not matched to a gene: 4. Germline CDR1 and CDR2: SGHRS and YFSETQ. DNA for the CDR3: TGCGCCAGCAGCACGGGACAGCCCTATGGCTACACCTTC. Protein product: CASSTGQPYGYTF.

This chain connects TRBV5-1 to TRBJ2-7, with D possibly matching TRBD1 (6 bases). The CDR3 has 17 residues. V gave up 2 bases and J gave up 5 bases, with 23 bases separating them. Germline CDR1 reads SGHRS; CDR2 reads YFSETQ. This CDR3 reads CASSLQNDRGRGNEQYF. Here the CDR3 DNA reads TGCGCCAGCAGCTTACAAAACGACCGCGGCAGGGGCAACGAGCAGTACTTC.

V and J are TRBV7-9 and TRBJ2-2; no clear D. Trimming removed 1 base from V and 3 bases from J, with 12 bases in between. The CDR3 is made up of 16 amino acids. CDR1 and CDR2 from the germline V gene are SEHNR and FQNEAQ (reference sequence). The CDR3 region is CASSLGQVRYTGELFF. The CDR3 bases are TGTGCCAGCAGCTTAGGGCAGGTTCGCTACACCGGGGAGCTGTTTTTT. Filled out from reference TRBV7-9 and TRBJ2-2, the complete variable domain reads DTGVSQNPRHKITKRGQNVTFRCDPISEHNRLYWYRQTLGQGPEFLTYFQNEAQLEKSRLLSDRFSAERPKGSFSTLEIQRTEQGDSAMYLCASSLGQVRYTGELFFGEGSRLTVL.

This chain uses TRBV5-1 with TRBJ2-2, with D possibly matching TRBD2 (6 bases). Germline V CDR1 and CDR2: SGHRS, YFSETQ. Trimming took 2 bases from V and 1 from J, leaving 9 bases between them. This CDR3 contains 15 residues. The CDR3 region is CASSFRTKNTGELFF. CDR3 nucleotides: TGCGCCAGCAGCTTTAGGACTAAGAACACCGGGGAGCTGTTTTTT.

The gene calls are TRBV6-1 and TRBJ1-1; D uncertain. With 4 bases removed from V and 1 base from J, the gap between germline ends came to 10 bases. Germline V CDR1 and CDR2: MNHNS, SASEGT. The CDR3 is 14 residues long. CDR3 coding DNA: TGTGCCAGCAGTGGGAGGACGGCGAACACTGAAGCTTTCTTT. This codes for CASSGRTANTEAFF.

The chain employs TRBV4-1 and TRBJ1-5, with 8 positions matching TRBD1. The CDR3 sequence is 16 residues long. CDR1 and CDR2 (germline): MGHRA, YSYEKL. J was trimmed by 9 bases and V by 0 bases; bases with no gene match: 10. The CDR3 loop is CASSQDIGTGKGPQHF. CDR3 nucleotides: TGCGCCAGCAGCCAAGACATCGGGACAGGAAAAGGGCCCCAGCATTTT.

Here the CDR3 DNA reads TGTGCCAGCAGTACCTACACAGGGTGGGACTATGGCTACACCTTC. It yields the protein CASSTYTGWDYGYTF. The chain uses TRBV28 and TRBJ1-2; possible D gene TRBD1, 6 bases. Trimming took 5 bases from V and 3 from J, leaving 16 bases between them. Germline assignment: CDR1 MDHEN and CDR2 SYDVKM. CDR3 length equals 15 residues.

This chain links TRBV5-1 with TRBJ2-1; the match to TRBD1 covers 7 bases. Germline values: CDR1 SGHRS, CDR2 YFSETQ. The CDR3 sequence is 14 residues long. V was pared by 7 bases and J by 8 bases, with 12 bases of the junction left unmatched. The CDR3: CASFAGTVSDEQFF. Written as DNA, the CDR3 is TGCGCCAGCTTTGCCGGGACAGTATCCGATGAGCAGTTCTTC.